The T cell receptor (beta chain) described here comes from a study of T cell responses to AZD1222 COVID-19 vaccine. Study-wide findings and caveats: Vaccine-associated CD4 TCRs ranged over spike, dominating at 160-218 and 743-854. A reported finding is that nearly half of spike-specific TCRs target unmutated variant regions. Only after the peak T cell response were repertoires sampled.

J lost 0 bases, V lost 5 bases, and 6 bases had no gene match. CDR3 length: 16 residues. Germline V lookup: CDR1 MDHEN, CDR2 SYDVKM. On this clone itself: Its antigen is not known.

Sequencing was performed with immunoSEQ multiplex PCR; in TCRdb, only in-frame clones are kept and a portion is missing. Of tens of thousands of clones in the sample, 60% to 85% are singletons; the top ten hold 5.5% to 8%. The sequenced sample was peripheral blood, obtained on day 0 of AZD1222 vaccination. This receptor was taken from an adult in good health. J is TRBJ2-1 and V is TRBV28; 8 bases align to TRBD2. The CDR3 DNA reads as TGTGCCAGCAGTACCTTGGGGACTAGCTCCTACAATGAGCAGTTCTTC. Protein product: CASSTLGTSSYNEQFF.